A selection of T cell receptor beta chains follows, all from one sample in a study of blood T cell repertoires in COVID-19. The data were produced by immunoSEQ multiplex PCR, yet TCRdb's version contains in-frame clones alone and is incomplete. This sample has 50,000 to 65,000 clones, with 72% found just once. Input material: peripheral blood. The receptors here all came from a woman between 70 and 85 years old with COVID-19, enrolled during active disease. CDR3s include the opening cysteine and the closing phenylalanine or tryptophan. The order of the fields is CDR3 protein, CDR3 DNA, D gene, V gene, clone size, J gene. The D gene is left open where the match is weak. Rows may omit the clone size; those that give it use once, few, many or a size class.

CDR3 protein: CASSTSGTLLGYTF
CDR3 DNA: TGTGCCAGCAGTACCTCCGGGACACTCCTCGGCTACACCTTC
D gene: NA
V gene: TRBV6-5
clone size: few
J gene: TRBJ1-2

CDR3 protein: CASSLSGQGKETQYF
CDR3 DNA: TGTGCCAGCAGCTTATCGGGACAGGGAAAAGAGACCCAGTACTTC
D gene: TRBD1
V gene: TRBV13
clone size: NA
J gene: TRBJ2-5

CDR3 protein: CASSREGLGGDTQYF
CDR3 DNA: TGCGCCAGCAGCAGAGAAGGACTAGGAGGAGATACGCAGTATTTT
D gene: TRBD2
V gene: TRBV5-1
clone size: NA
J gene: TRBJ2-3

CDR3 protein: CASSRGTVSKGTEAFF
CDR3 DNA: TGCGCCAGCAGCCGTGGGACAGTCTCCAAAGGAACTGAAGCTTTCTTT
D gene: TRBD1
V gene: TRBV4-3
clone size: NA
J gene: TRBJ1-1

CDR3 protein: CASSPSLGTSTDTQYF
CDR3 DNA: TGTGCCAGCAGCCCATCATTGGGGACTAGCACAGATACGCAGTATTTT
D gene: NA
V gene: TRBV6-2/TRBV6-3
clone size: NA
J gene: TRBJ2-3

CDR3 protein: CASSQYRGGRDEQFF
CDR3 DNA: TGTGCCAGCAGCCAGTACAGGGGTGGCCGCGATGAGCAGTTCTTC
D gene: TRBD1
V gene: TRBV3-1/TRBV3-2
clone size: NA
J gene: TRBJ2-1

CDR3 protein: CASTPNRLNTEAFF
CDR3 DNA: TGTGCCAGTACCCCAAACAGGTTAAACACTGAAGCTTTCTTT
D gene: NA
V gene: TRBV19
clone size: NA
J gene: TRBJ1-1

CDR3 protein: CASSLDLAGGRETQYF
CDR3 DNA: TGTGCCAGCAGCTTAGATCTAGCGGGGGGGCGAGAGACCCAGTACTTC
D gene: TRBD2
V gene: TRBV11-2
clone size: NA
J gene: TRBJ2-5

CDR3 protein: CASSLGGVPRGANVLTF
CDR3 DNA: TGTGCCAGCAGCTTAGGGGGGGTCCCCCGGGGGGCCAACGTCCTGACTTTC
D gene: NA
V gene: TRBV7-2
clone size: NA
J gene: TRBJ2-6

CDR3 protein: CASSLPPRLAGGRGEQFF
CDR3 DNA: TGTGCCAGCAGCCTCCCGCCTCGACTAGCGGGGGGGCGCGGTGAGCAGTTCTTC
D gene: TRBD2
V gene: TRBV7-9
clone size: NA
J gene: TRBJ2-1

CDR3 protein: CASSSPTGVYGYTF
CDR3 DNA: TGTGCCAGCAGCTCCCCGACAGGGGTCTATGGCTACACCTTC
D gene: TRBD1
V gene: TRBV11-2
clone size: NA
J gene: TRBJ1-2

CDR3 protein: CASSRGAQGRFQETQYF
CDR3 DNA: TGTGCCAGCAGCCGCGGGGCCCAGGGACGATTCCAAGAGACCCAGTACTTC
D gene: NA
V gene: TRBV3-1/TRBV3-2
clone size: NA
J gene: TRBJ2-5

CDR3 protein: CASSLNLALTDTQYF
CDR3 DNA: TGTGCCAGCAGTTTAAATCTAGCGCTCACAGATACGCAGTATTTT
D gene: NA
V gene: TRBV27
clone size: NA
J gene: TRBJ2-3

CDR3 protein: CASSSPGQGRNTIYF
CDR3 DNA: TGTGCCAGCAGTTCTCCGGGACAGGGCCGAAACACCATATATTTT
D gene: TRBD1
V gene: TRBV6-5
clone size: NA
J gene: TRBJ1-3

CDR3 protein: CASSYPITRDSSYNEQFF
CDR3 DNA: TGTGCCAGCAGCTACCCCATAACGAGGGATTCCTCCTACAATGAGCAGTTCTTC
D gene: NA
V gene: TRBV7-9
clone size: few
J gene: TRBJ2-1

CDR3 protein: CASTRGTGSYEQYF
CDR3 DNA: TGTGCCAGCACCAGGGGGACAGGGTCCTACGAGCAGTACTTC
D gene: TRBD1
V gene: TRBV2
clone size: NA
J gene: TRBJ2-7

CDR3 protein: CATSEWTGNEQFF
CDR3 DNA: TGTGCCACCAGTGAATGGACAGGGAATGAGCAGTTCTTC
D gene: TRBD1
V gene: TRBV24-1
clone size: few
J gene: TRBJ2-1

CDR3 protein: CAISELGGAGQFF
CDR3 DNA: TGTGCCATCAGTGAACTTGGGGGAGCGGGGCAGTTCTTC
D gene: NA
V gene: TRBV10-3
clone size: NA
J gene: TRBJ2-1

CDR3 protein: CASSEQWGANYGYTF
CDR3 DNA: TGTGCCAGCAGTGAGCAGTGGGGAGCTAACTATGGCTACACCTTC
D gene: NA
V gene: TRBV6-1
clone size: NA
J gene: TRBJ1-2

CDR3 protein: CASSLALPGGSNTGELFF
CDR3 DNA: TGTGCCAGCAGCTTAGCGCTTCCCGGCGGGTCGAACACCGGGGAGCTGTTTTTT
D gene: NA
V gene: TRBV7-6
clone size: medium-sized
J gene: TRBJ2-2

CDR3 protein: CASSRQGKDYGYTF
CDR3 DNA: TGTGCCAGCAGTCGACAGGGAAAGGACTATGGCTACACCTTC
D gene: TRBD1
V gene: TRBV6-5
clone size: once
J gene: TRBJ1-2

CDR3 protein: CASSPREETQYF
CDR3 DNA: TGTGCCAGCTCACCCAGGGAAGAGACCCAGTACTTC
D gene: NA
V gene: TRBV18
clone size: NA
J gene: TRBJ2-5

CDR3 protein: CASSFLGQGTEAFF
CDR3 DNA: TGTGCCAGCAGCTTCCTAGGACAGGGGACTGAAGCTTTCTTT
D gene: TRBD1
V gene: TRBV7-2
clone size: NA
J gene: TRBJ1-1

CDR3 protein: CASSLGQGQGYTF
CDR3 DNA: TGTGCCAGCAGCTTGGGCCAGGGGCAGGGCTACACCTTC
D gene: NA
V gene: TRBV5-4
clone size: NA
J gene: TRBJ1-2

CDR3 protein: CASRGSTDTQYF
CDR3 DNA: TGTGCCAGTAGGGGGAGTACAGATACGCAGTATTTT
D gene: NA
V gene: TRBV19
clone size: few
J gene: TRBJ2-3

CDR3 protein: CASSYSQQVGTEAFF
CDR3 DNA: TGTGCCAGCAGTTACTCCCAACAGGTGGGCACTGAAGCTTTCTTT
D gene: NA
V gene: TRBV6-2/TRBV6-3
clone size: NA
J gene: TRBJ1-1

CDR3 protein: CASSYGSPGNQPQHF
CDR3 DNA: TGTGCCAGCAGTTACGGATCTCCGGGGAATCAGCCCCAGCATTTT
D gene: NA
V gene: TRBV6-2/TRBV6-3
clone size: NA
J gene: TRBJ1-5